This passage covers 9 T cell receptor beta chains from one sample sequenced in a study of molecular identifiers for immune sequencing clone quantification (dated by TCRdb to between 2017 and 2018). The library was generated by PCR. Sequencing took place on a NextSeq 500. TCRdb itself trimmed the public reads at Q25 with fastp, ran MiXCR and retained productive beta chains. Merged by CDR3 protein, the rows form single entries marked with the most common genes and DNA. This sample lists about 320,000 distinct CDR3 sequences; under 25% were detected once. The ten largest clones represent 0.65% to 0.75% of the sample. Sequenced: naive CD8+ T cells from blood, with Jurkat cell RNA spiked in. Reading the label with the study, this specimen's cell subset or site is: FACS-sorted CD8+CD4-CCR7+CD45RA+ naive T cells. The receptors originated from a human donor in good health. Some libraries in this study had Jurkat cell RNA spiked in.

This clonotype was counted at least ten times. The chain has TRBV2 and TRBJ1-1, with D hard to call. Per germline, CDR1 SNHLY and CDR2 FYNNEI. This CDR3 spans 11 amino acids. V was shortened by 4 bases and J by 8 bases, with 8 bases between the two germline ends. The CDR3 sequence is CASSGTGEAFF. CDR3 coding DNA: TGTGCCAGCAGTGGGACGGGCGAAGCTTTCTTT.

Concerning this clonotype itself: A much larger clone lies a single base off, so this may be a read error. This sequence joins TRBV6-2 or TRBV6-3 and TRBJ1-4; D might be TRBD1 (5 bases). The CDR3 loop spans 14 amino acids. The germline gives CDR1 MNHEY, CDR2 SVGEGT. CDR3 sequence (DNA): TGTGCCAACAGTACGGGACTCTACAATGAAAAACTGTTTTTT. This gives the protein CANSTGLYNEKLFF.

A word on this clonotype: A much larger clone lies one base from this, so it may be a read error. V is TRBV4-1 and J is TRBJ2-5; TRBD1 agrees at 8 bases. There are 15 residues in the CDR3. Germline V gene lookup returns CDR1 MGHRA and CDR2 YSYEKL. The CDR3 is CASCQVAGGWETQYF. CDR3 sequence (DNA): TGCGCCAGCTGCCAAGTTGCAGGGGGCTGGGAGACCCAGTACTTC.

This clonotype appeared many times. The genes are TRBV28 and TRBJ2-3; TRBD2 aligns across 12 bases. The CDR3 runs to 14 residues. Germline CDR1 MDHEN, CDR2 SYDVKM. V lost 10 bases and J lost 4; bases outside the gene matches: 6. CDR3 sequence reads: CATRLAGEADTQYF. For the CDR3, the DNA is TGTGCCACACGACTAGCGGGAGAGGCAGATACGCAGTATTTT.

The chain combines TRBV5-1 with TRBJ2-7; 8 bases line up with TRBD1. This CDR3 comprises 14 residues. The ends lost 4 bases at V and 2 bases at J; junction bases unmatched: 5. Germline-derived CDR1 and CDR2 are SGHRS and YFSETQ. The CDR3 DNA reads TGCGCCAGCAGCACCGGACAGGGAACCTACGAGCAGTACTTC. It translates to CASSTGQGTYEQYF.

V is TRBV30 and J is TRBJ1-3; D is ambiguous. The CDR3 has 15 amino acids. Germline assignment: CDR1 GTSNPN and CDR2 SVGIG (reference sequence). V lost 0 bases to trimming and J lost 6 bases, with 15 bases between them. CDR3 amino acids: CAWSVYQRSVNTIYF. Here the CDR3 DNA reads TGTGCCTGGAGTGTATATCAGAGAAGTGTAAACACCATATATTTT. Full variable domain (missing parts from reference TRBV30 and TRBJ1-3): SQTIHQWPATLVQPVGSPLSLECTVEGTSNPNLYWYRQAAGRGLQLLFYSVGIGQISSEVPQNLSASRPQDRQFILSSKKLLLSDSGFYLCAWSVYQRSVNTIYFGEGSWLTVV.

Ten or more counts support this clonotype. V gene TRBV4-3 combines with J gene TRBJ2-5, with D perhaps matching TRBD1 (5 bases). CDR3 length: 16 amino acids. The germline V gene encodes CDR1 LGHNA and CDR2 YSLEER. V dropped 0 bases and J dropped 0 bases, with 11 bases sitting between them. The CDR3 here is CASSQENQGYQETQYF. The DNA of the CDR3 is TGCGCCAGCAGCCAAGAAAACCAGGGATACCAAGAGACCCAGTACTTC.

Only a few counts were recorded for this clonotype. This chain uses TRBV2 with TRBJ2-1, with D tentatively TRBD1 (6 bases). Germline CDR1 and CDR2: SNHLY and FYNNEI. CDR3 size: 17 residues. The ends were cut back, 10 bases at V and 2 bases at J, with 24 bases in the middle. CDR3 in amino acids: CATVTDFRGLTYNEQFF. The CDR3 bases are TGTGCCACCGTAACTGATTTCAGGGGCCTCACCTACAATGAGCAGTTCTTC.

This clonotype has at least ten counts. This chain joins TRBV6-5 and TRBJ2-3, with 8 bases matching TRBD2. With V trimmed by 5 bases and J by 2 bases, 9 bases remained unmatched. CDR3 length equals 16 residues. Germline-derived CDR1 and CDR2 are MNHEY and SVGAGI. The CDR3 DNA sequence: TGTGCCAGCAGTCACCAGCGGGAGTATATCACAGATACGCAGTATTTT. Residues: CASSHQREYITDTQYF.